This T cell receptor beta chain was found in a study of T-cell memory formation after mild COVID-19. The wider study: The study found TCR clusters largely donor specific.

Study findings and constraints: Clones that shrank (day 15 to 85) were balanced CD4/CD8, whereas later expanders leaned CD4+.

As regards this clonotype: What it recognizes is unknown.

Via MiXCR, TCRdb re-called the 5' RACE reads, giving one row per CDR3 protein. The data hold hundreds of thousands of distinct CDR3 sequences, with roughly an eighth observed a single time. The CDR3 is made up of 19 amino acids. The V gene end was trimmed by 1 base and the J gene end by 3 bases; junction bases not matched to a gene: 12. CDR1 SGHAT and CDR2 FQNNGV come from the germline V gene. Sequencing input: PBMCs or a T cell subset sorted from them (not recorded which). V gene TRBV11-2 combines with J gene TRBJ2-4; TRBD1 agrees at 10 bases. This TCR was recovered from a man aged 18 to 29 who had mild COVID-19 (a few samples of this study predate the infection). Cell type and time point are not known. CDR3 nucleotide sequence: TGTGCCAGCAGCTTAGGAGACAGGGGGCTATCGCGGGGCAAAAACATTCAGTACTTC. Amino acid sequence: CASSLGDRGLSRGKNIQYF.